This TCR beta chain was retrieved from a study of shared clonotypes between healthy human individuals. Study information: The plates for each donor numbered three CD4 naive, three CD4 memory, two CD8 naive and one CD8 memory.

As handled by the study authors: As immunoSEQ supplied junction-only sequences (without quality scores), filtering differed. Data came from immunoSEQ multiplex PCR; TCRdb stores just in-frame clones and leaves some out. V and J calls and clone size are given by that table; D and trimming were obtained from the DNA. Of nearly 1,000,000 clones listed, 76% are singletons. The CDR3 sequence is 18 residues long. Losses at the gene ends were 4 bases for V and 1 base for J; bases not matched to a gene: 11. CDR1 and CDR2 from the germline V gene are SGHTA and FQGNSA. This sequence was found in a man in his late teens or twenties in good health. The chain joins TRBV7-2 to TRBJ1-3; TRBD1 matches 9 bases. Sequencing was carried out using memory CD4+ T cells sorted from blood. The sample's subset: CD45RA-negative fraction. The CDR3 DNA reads TGTGCCAGCAGCTCTACCCGTCCCGGGACAGGGTCTGGAAACACCATATATTTT. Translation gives CASSSTRPGTGSGNTIYF.